Listed below are T cell receptor beta chains from one sample, sequenced in a study of T cell clonotyping in hematopoietic cell transplantation. Clones were sequenced by immunoSEQ multiplex PCR, and TCRdb holds only the in-frame ones, with some missing. The repertoire includes about 69,000 clones, about 93% of them detected once, and about 1.5% sits in the top ten. The sequencing sample was made of peripheral blood mononuclear cells. The receptors derive from a man aged 50 or older in good health. Some clones in this sample may be carry-over from other donors' samples. Each CDR3 is given without its conserved first and last residue.

CDR3aa	v_gene
ASSTRGRDGYT	TRBV19
ASSLGAITGELF	TRBV7-8
ASSLSNPLGSSGETQY	TRBV27
AIRGVSGNTIY	TRBV6-6
ASSFLTSRGSHEQY	TRBV27
ASSYGDRSTDTQY	TRBV6-6
ASGAMWGQAEKLF	TRBV7-2
ASSLGHGGGTDTQY	TRBV7-8
SVGLLAGGVGTDTQY	TRBV29-1
ASSLGSRSTDTQY	TRBV7-9
ASSLSGGNTEAF	TRBV5-1
ASSQLGAGAYEQY	TRBV11-2
ASSDISSGRNEQY	TRBV28
ASSSGLNTGELF	TRBV6-5
ASSLGQTLYEQY	TRBV27
ASRQDSYNEQF	TRBV6-5
ATGLAGPAEYEQY	TRBV7-9
ASSQGPGGGNNEQF	TRBV4-3
ASRGAGTADTQY	TRBV28
ASSSVEGNYGYT	TRBV28
ASSYSASGGPNEQF	TRBV6-5
ASSLSRAGIQY	TRBV28
ASSQGGKTDTQY	TRBV6-5
ASSPDSGANVLT	TRBV2
ASSLGRGLNTEAF	TRBV7-9
ATSRERDSGTGDGSNTGELF	TRBV15
ASSSGLGAGELF	TRBV7-2
ASSATAGAHEQF	TRBV6-5
ASSSSGTGLNQPQH	TRBV27
ASSLAYGSYEQY	TRBV7-3
ASRSDWPEQF	TRBV7-2
AWSVYGIGYEQY	TRBV30
ASSLDLRRSSYNEQF	TRBV11-2
ASSPPFLYPDTQY	TRBV5-6
ASSYQQGPGGEQY	TRBV6-5
ASSFLDITEAF	TRBV28
ASSAGTGAYNEQF	TRBV6-1
ASSLTSGSRETQY	TRBV27
ASSPQGGRRANVLT	TRBV7-9
ASSYGQGKGDTIY	TRBV6-5
ASRTFRDAFEKLF	TRBV6-5
ASSQDGNEGDTQY	TRBV4-2